The clone carrying this T cell receptor beta chain was seen repeatedly, ten times or more. Antigen unknown. It was with 60 Vbeta and 13 Jbeta primers that the PCR ran. The repertoire was sequenced with immunoSEQ multiplex PCR; TCRdb's copy has only in-frame clones and lacks some. Found here are about 71,000 clones, about two thirds of them singletons; the top ten hold 6.5% to 8%. The CDR3 spans 15 residues. Trimming stripped 8 bases from V and 2 bases from J, with 16 bases between. Germline V gene data show CDR1 as ENHRY and CDR2 as SYGVKD. The data belong to a study of cytomegalovirus exposure and HLA in healthy donors. Donors counted as nominally healthy when sampled, yet unrecorded immune exposures were likely. Study findings and constraints: Some segments of the V type, notably TRBV6-2 and TRBV6-3, were excluded as indistinguishable. Later work showed greater clonal expansion in HLA-associated TCR beta chains than in equally common others. Approximately 17,000 TCR beta sequences were associated with HLA alleles at 0.05 false discovery rate in a later analysis.

Sequencing was performed on PBMCs. The chain recombines TRBV10-3 with TRBJ1-3; D uncertain. This TCR came from a man aged 35-49 years in good health and CMV-seropositive. CDR3 protein: CAIAPHSEAGNTIYF. CDR3 nucleotide sequence: TGTGCCATCGCCCCCCACAGTGAAGCTGGAAACACCATATATTTT.